This TCR beta chain came from a study of blood T cells in healthy people across ages. This CDR3 has 14 residues. CDR1 and CDR2 (germline): SGHTA, FQGNSA. V was trimmed by 5 bases and J by 3 bases, leaving 14 bases between them. PCR was performed a second time for about 6 to 12 cycles using a sample-barcoded 5' primer and a J-beta primer mix. Each sample yielded at least 2.5 million CDR3-containing paired-end reads. MiXCR, applied by TCRdb to the 5' RACE reads, yields one record per CDR3 protein. The sample lists around 1,600,000 distinct CDR3 sequences; approximately 39% were seen once. Study-level findings and limits: Observed TCR beta diversity per million T cells went down as age went up. This fall followed a roughly linear course with age. It was not known whether donors were CMV positive (a possible confounder of expanded clonotype changes).

A few counts support this clonotype. Its cognate antigen is unknown. This TCR was sampled from a woman aged 18-29 years in good health. Specimen: blood. The chain joins TRBV7-2 to TRBJ2-7; TRBD2 might be the D (6 bases). CDR3: CASSIRLDFYEQYF. The CDR3 nucleotides are TGTGCCAGCAGCATCCGACTAGACTTCTACGAGCAGTACTTC.